A single sample gave rise to the 15 T cell receptor beta chains below, sequenced in a study of siplizumab effects on memory and regulatory T cells. Libraries were prepared by immunoSEQ multiplex PCR; TCRdb keeps only in-frame clonotypes and omits some of them. The table shows approximately 75,000 clones, with just over 90% occurring only once. The material sequenced was CD8+ T cells sorted from blood. These TCRs come from a human donor in good health.

This clone was found once. The J gene is TRBJ1-6, the V gene TRBV5-1; no reliable D call. Germline CDR1 and CDR2: SGHRS and YFSETQ. V was shortened by 0 bases and J by 4 bases, with 14 bases between the two germline ends. The CDR3 is 17 residues long. This CDR3 reads CASSLVGQSEYNSPLHF. CDR3 nucleotides: TGCGCCAGCAGCTTGGTTGGGCAGTCCGAATATAATTCACCCCTCCACTTT.

The rearrangement joins TRBV19 to TRBJ2-3; no clear D gene. From germline, CDR1 is LNHDA and CDR2 SQIVND (reference sequence). Trimming stripped 9 bases from V and 0 bases from J, with 10 bases between. This CDR3 contains 13 residues. CDR3 sequence: CASGPTSTDTQYF. CDR3 sequence (DNA): TGTGCCAGCGGGCCTACTAGCACAGATACGCAGTATTTT.

The rearrangement links TRBV4-2 to TRBJ2-2; weak D call: TRBD2 (6 bases). Germline CDR1 and CDR2: LGHNA and YNFKEQ. The CDR3 spans 16 residues. V lost 0 bases and J 1 base, leaving 9 bases between the germline ends. The DNA for the CDR3 is TGTGCCAGCAGCCAAGAACTAGCAGGGAACACCGGGGAGCTGTTTTTT. Encoded protein: CASSQELAGNTGELFF.

By share of the sample, this clone is medium-sized (0.01 to 0.1%). V gene TRBV7-9 combines with J gene TRBJ1-1, with D hard to call. The CDR3 spans 13 residues. The germline V gene has CDR1 SEHNR and CDR2 FQNEAQ (reference sequence). V was trimmed by 1 base and J by 1 base, leaving 4 bases between them. CDR3 residues: CASSLEGNTEAFF. Written as DNA, the CDR3 is TGTGCCAGCAGCTTAGAAGGGAACACTGAAGCTTTCTTT.

The chain couples TRBV9 to TRBJ2-7; the D gene is possibly TRBD1 (5 bases). The CDR3 extends over 12 amino acids. CDR1 SGDLS and CDR2 YYNGEE come from the germline V gene. Trimming shortened V by 3 bases and J by 4 bases, and 8 bases separated the two germline ends. The CDR3 loop reads CASSGGSYEQYF. In DNA, the CDR3 is TGTGCCAGCAGCGGGGGCTCATACGAGCAGTACTTC.

V and J are TRBV28 and TRBJ1-1, with TRBD1 as a possible D gene (6 bases). The ends were cut back, 3 bases at V and 0 bases at J, with 11 bases in the middle. Germline CDR1 reads MDHEN; CDR2 reads SYDVKM. The length of the CDR3 is 15 residues. The DNA for the CDR3 is TGTGCCAGCAGTTTCCGGGGGCTCATGAACACTGAAGCTTTCTTT. It yields the protein CASSFRGLMNTEAFF. The variable domain in full, with the rest retrieved from reference TRBV28 and TRBJ1-1, is DVKVTQSSRYLVKRTGEKVFLECVQDMDHENMFWYRQDPGLGLRLIYFSYDVKMKEKGDIPEGYSVSREKKERFSLILESASTNQTSMYLCASSFRGLMNTEAFFGQGTRLTVV.

CDR3 coding DNA: TGTGCCAGCAGCTGGGGAACAGATACGCAGTATTTT. It specifies CASSWGTDTQYF. This chain links TRBV5-6 with TRBJ2-3; D uncertain. The CDR3 has 12 residues. Germline V gene lookup returns CDR1 SGHDT and CDR2 YYEEEE. Trimming shortened V by 3 bases and J by 3 bases, and 5 bases separated the two germline ends.

V gene TRBV28 combines with J gene TRBJ2-5; unclear D gene. Germline V gene sequence: CDR1 MDHEN, CDR2 SYDVKM. The germline V and J ends were trimmed by 5 bases and 0 bases, with 10 bases remaining between them. This CDR3 is 14 amino acids long. CDR3 residues: CASSPRRNQETQYF. The CDR3 DNA follows: TGTGCCAGCAGTCCTCGACGGAACCAAGAGACCCAGTACTTC.

The V and J genes are TRBV5-8 and TRBJ2-1; D might be TRBD1 or TRBD2, each matching 5 bases. The CDR3 is 14 residues long. Trimming removed 1 base at V and 10 bases at J, with 15 bases between. CDR1 and CDR2 from the germline V gene are SGHTS and YDEGEE. The CDR3 region is CASSLSLARDEQFF. CDR3 DNA sequence: TGTGCCAGCAGCTTGAGCCTAGCTAGGGACGAGCAGTTCTTC.

The CDR3 loop reads CASSLSGGAPGELFF. In DNA form, the CDR3 reads TGTGCCAGCAGTCTATCGGGGGGGGCCCCCGGGGAGCTGTTTTTT. The rearrangement joins TRBV6-5 to TRBJ2-2; TRBD2 matches 8 bases. The V gene end was trimmed by 5 bases and the J gene end by 6 bases; junction bases not matched to a gene: 8. This CDR3 is built from 15 residues. The germline V gene has CDR1 MNHEY and CDR2 SVGAGI.

The CDR3 DNA sequence: TGTGCCAGCAGCTTGGCAAGGTTGATTGAGCAGTTCTTC. This codes for CASSLARLIEQFF. J is TRBJ2-1 and V is TRBV5-5; D is uncertain. CDR1 and CDR2 (germline): SGHKS, YYEKEE (reference sequence). The CDR3 length is 13 residues. Trimming removed 0 bases from V and 9 bases from J, with 10 bases in between.

This sequence joins TRBV7-9 and TRBJ2-7; D unclear. V lost 8 bases and J 6 bases, leaving 8 bases between the germline ends. The CDR3 totals 10 residues. Germline values: CDR1 SEHNR, CDR2 FQNEAQ (reference sequence). Here the CDR3 reads CASAIGEQYF. In DNA, the CDR3 is TGTGCCAGCGCTATCGGCGAGCAGTACTTC.

This clone was counted once. At one end, the junction sequence differs from germline, possibly due to a read error. This rearrangement joins TRBV4-3 to TRBJ1-3, with TRBD1 matching 8 bases. Germline V gene sequence: CDR1 LGHNA, CDR2 YSLEER. The CDR3 is 16 residues long. The CDR3 sequence: CASSQDRQTGQGNNSF. As DNA, the CDR3 is TGCGCCAGCAGCCAAGATCGTCAGACCGGACAGGGAAATAATTCTTTT.

The gene calls are TRBV27 and TRBJ1-2; the match to TRBD1 covers 8 bases. This CDR3 contains 15 residues. V shed 5 bases, J shed 8 bases, and the junction held 13 bases outside the gene matches. CDR1 and CDR2 (germline): MNHEY, SMNVEV (reference sequence). CDR3 loop: CASSARHRGGYGYTF. CDR3 DNA: TGTGCCAGCAGTGCGCGCCACAGGGGGGGTTACGGCTACACCTTC.

The chain is built from TRBV9 and TRBJ2-3, with no clear D. There are 14 residues in the CDR3. With 0 bases removed from V and 0 bases from J, the gap between germline ends came to 5 bases. CDR1 and CDR2 (germline): SGDLS, YYNGEE. The CDR3 DNA is TGTGCCAGCAGCGTAGCGGTCAGCACAGATACGCAGTATTTT. Translating gives CASSVAVSTDTQYF.